What follows are 6 T cell receptor beta chains derived from one specimen sequenced in a study of blood T cells in healthy people across ages. A sample-barcoded 5' primer and a J-beta primer mix were used in a second PCR of roughly 7 to 11 cycles. TCRdb analysed the 5' RACE reads with MiXCR anew, one entry per CDR3 protein. This table has some 1.5 million distinct CDR3 sequences, under 30% appearing once. The sequencing sample was made of blood. These receptors originate from a woman under 40 in good health.

The chain uses TRBV7-2 and TRBJ1-1; TRBD1 is a possible D gene (6 bases). Germline V gene lookup returns CDR1 SGHTA and CDR2 FQGNSA. CDR3 length: 13 amino acids. V was shortened by 7 bases and J by 5 bases, with 14 bases between the two germline ends. The CDR3 nucleotides are TGTGCCAGCACCATGACAGGCGGGACTGAAGCTTTCTTT. Its translation: CASTMTGGTEAFF. The full variable domain, rest sourced from reference TRBV7-2 and TRBJ1-1, is GAGVSQSPSNKVTEKGKDVELRCDPISGHTALYWYRQSLGQGLEFLIYFQGNSAPDKSGLPSDRFSAERTGGSVSTLTIQRTQQEDSAVYLCASTMTGGTEAFFGQGTRLTVV.

The chain recombines TRBV6-2 or TRBV6-3 with TRBJ2-3, with D hard to call. From germline, CDR1 is MNHEY and CDR2 SVGEGT. The CDR3 totals 15 residues. V lost 11 bases and J lost 0, with 18 bases in between. The CDR3 coding sequence is TGTGCCGTTCGGACGGATACCCCTAGCACAGATACGCAGTATTTT. This sequence encodes CAVRTDTPSTDTQYF.

The table lists this clonotype with a count of one. A much larger clone is a single base away; this may be a read error. The gene calls are TRBV7-3 and TRBJ2-5; 9 nucleotides match TRBD1. Germline V gene lookup returns CDR1 SGHTA and CDR2 FQGTGA. The CDR3 totals 14 residues. The CDR3 spells CTSSSTGQGETQYF. CDR3 coding DNA: TGTACCAGCAGCTCCACAGGACAGGGGGAGACCCAGTACTTC. The entire variable domain, with the rest obtained from reference TRBV7-3 and TRBJ2-5, is as follows: GAGVSQTPSNKVTEKGKYVELRCDPISGHTALYWYRQSLGQGPEFLIYFQGTGAADDSGLPNDRFFAVRPEGSVSTLKIQRTERGDSAVYLCTSSSTGQGETQYFGPGTRLLVL.

On this clonotype: The junction does not match germline at one end; this may be a read error. The rearrangement uses TRBV5-1 and TRBJ2-1; TRBD1 or TRBD2 may be the D gene (5 bases each). The CDR3 covers 18 residues. Germline V gene data show CDR1 as SGHRS and CDR2 as YFSETQ. CDR3 amino acids: CANSLGEGSISSYNEQFF. For the CDR3, the DNA is TGCGCCAACAGCTTGGGAGAGGGGAGCATTAGCTCCTACAATGAGCAGTTCTTC.

This clonotype was picked up a small number of times. The chain carries TRBV11-2 and TRBJ2-7; TRBD1 agrees at 8 bases. The V segment lost 4 bases and the J segment 6 bases; nucleotides outside the gene matches: 8. The germline gives CDR1 SGHAT, CDR2 FQNNGV. The CDR3 runs 14 residues. CDR3 DNA sequence: TGTGCCAGCAGCTCAGGACAGGGCCCCCGCGAGCAGTACTTC. This sequence encodes CASSSGQGPREQYF.

In regard to this clonotype: One junction end disagrees with the germline gene, perhaps due to a read error. V is TRBV7-9 and J is TRBJ2-7; tentatively, D is TRBD2 (5 bases). Per the germline V gene, CDR1 is SEHNR and CDR2 is FQNEAQ (reference sequence). The CDR3 loop spans 13 amino acids. CDR3 in amino acids: CASSLAGTYEQNF. The CDR3 bases are TGTGCCAGCAGCTTGGCGGGTACCTACGAGCAGAACTTC.